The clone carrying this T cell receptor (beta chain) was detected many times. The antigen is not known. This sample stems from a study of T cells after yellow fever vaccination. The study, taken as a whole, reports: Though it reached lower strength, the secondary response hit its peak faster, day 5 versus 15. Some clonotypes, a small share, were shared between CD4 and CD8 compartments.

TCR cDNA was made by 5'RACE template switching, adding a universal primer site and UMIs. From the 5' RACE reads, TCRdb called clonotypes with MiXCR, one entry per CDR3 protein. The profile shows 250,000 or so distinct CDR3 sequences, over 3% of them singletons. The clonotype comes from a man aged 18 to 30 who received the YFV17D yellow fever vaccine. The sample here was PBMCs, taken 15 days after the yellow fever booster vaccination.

The CDR3 region is CASSVGPVGTQYF. Here the CDR3 DNA reads TGTGCCAGCAGCGTCGGGCCCGTCGGGACCCAGTACTTC. The chain has TRBV9 and TRBJ2-5, with no clear D. Trimming shortened V by 2 bases and J by 7 bases, and 12 bases separated the two germline ends. There are 13 residues in the CDR3. Germline CDR1 reads SGDLS; CDR2 reads YYNGEE.